This T cell receptor beta chain was sequenced for a study of blood T cell repertoires in COVID-19. As processed by the authors: For nucleated cells, counts were estimated from reference gene primer amplification. Method: immunoSEQ multiplex PCR; TCRdb's copy keeps in-frame clones and lacks some. Clone size and the V and J calls come from that table; the DNA yielded D and trimming. This sample has 110,000 to 150,000 clones, with around 81% found just once. Losses at the gene ends were 4 bases for V and 6 bases for J; bases not matched to a gene: 12. The CDR3 consists of 16 residues. Germline V gene data show CDR1 as LNHDA and CDR2 as SQIVND (reference sequence).

This clonotype was sampled from a human donor in a cohort sampled during active COVID-19. The J gene is TRBJ1-2, the V gene TRBV19; TRBD1 matches 9 bases. The sequenced sample was peripheral blood. The chain's CDR3 is CASSRAGTGRPNGYTF. The CDR3 DNA follows: TGTGCCAGTAGTAGAGCCGGGACAGGGCGCCCAAATGGCTACACCTTC.